The present entry profiles one T cell receptor beta chain with its context. The junction had 9 bases not matched to a gene; V was cut back by 2 bases and J by 9 bases. Germline CDR1 and CDR2: LNHDA and SQIVND (reference sequence). The CDR3 sequence is 15 residues long. This specimen belongs to a study of T cell responses to AZD1222 COVID-19 vaccine. The table came from immunoSEQ multiplex PCR; TCRdb's copy has only in-frame clones and leaves some out. The profile shows 100,000 to 150,000 clones, 90% of them singletons. The chain carries TRBV19 and TRBJ1-5, with 8 bases that match TRBD1. The clonotype originates from an adult in good health. The input for sequencing was peripheral blood, taken on day 0 of MenACWY control vaccination. The CDR3 bases are TGTGCCAGTAGTATATCAGGACAGGGCGCATGGCCCCAGCATTTT. Its translation is CASSISGQGAWPQHF.